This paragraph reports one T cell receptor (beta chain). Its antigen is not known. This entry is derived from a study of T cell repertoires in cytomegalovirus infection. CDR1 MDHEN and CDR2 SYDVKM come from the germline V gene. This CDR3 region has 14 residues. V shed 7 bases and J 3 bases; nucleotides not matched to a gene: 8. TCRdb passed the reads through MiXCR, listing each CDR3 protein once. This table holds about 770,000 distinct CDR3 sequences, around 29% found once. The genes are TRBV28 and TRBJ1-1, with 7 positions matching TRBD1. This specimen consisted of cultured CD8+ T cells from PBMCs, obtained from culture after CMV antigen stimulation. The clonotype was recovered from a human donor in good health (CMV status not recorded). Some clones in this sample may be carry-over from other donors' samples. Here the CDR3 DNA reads TGTGCCAGCAAGCCAGGGGGTGATTACACTGAAGCTTTCTTT. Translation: CASKPGGDYTEAFF. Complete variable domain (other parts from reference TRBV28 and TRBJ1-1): DVKVTQSSRYLVKRTGEKVFLECVQDMDHENMFWYRQDPGLGLRLIYFSYDVKMKEKGDIPEGYSVSREKKERFSLILESASTNQTSMYLCASKPGGDYTEAFFGQGTRLTVV.